This TCR delta chain was captured by sequencing in a study of γδ T cells in repeated Plasmodium falciparum infection. Across the study: Four controlled malaria infections with P. falciparum NF54 spanned 644 days.

Findings and caveats of the study: Malian donors came from one small rural village, predominantly one ethnic group.

There are a few counts of this clone. Its antigen is still unknown. TCRdb pairs this DNA with a much larger clone's protein that differs at residue 11, likely a read error; the protein shown was translated from the DNA. This CDR3 region has 14 residues. Germline V gene data show CDR1 as TSWWSYY and CDR2 as QGS. Flow sorting of PBMC yielded separate Vgamma9/Vdelta2+ and Vdelta2-negative gammadelta T cell populations for bulk repertoire analysis. Both TRG and TRD chains were sequenced from each sorted sample. TCRdb re-called clones from the multiplex PCR reads via CATT. The table has some 100,000 delta-chain clones, more than 1.4% seen once.

The sample was gamma-delta T cells from blood. This receptor was obtained from a pool of human donors (malaria-infected and uninfected, not separated). This chain connects TRDV1 to TRDJ1, with no clear D. The CDR3 spells CALGERRKYDELIF. As DNA, the CDR3 is TGTGCTCTTGGGGAACGGCGTAAGTACGATGAACTCATCTTT.